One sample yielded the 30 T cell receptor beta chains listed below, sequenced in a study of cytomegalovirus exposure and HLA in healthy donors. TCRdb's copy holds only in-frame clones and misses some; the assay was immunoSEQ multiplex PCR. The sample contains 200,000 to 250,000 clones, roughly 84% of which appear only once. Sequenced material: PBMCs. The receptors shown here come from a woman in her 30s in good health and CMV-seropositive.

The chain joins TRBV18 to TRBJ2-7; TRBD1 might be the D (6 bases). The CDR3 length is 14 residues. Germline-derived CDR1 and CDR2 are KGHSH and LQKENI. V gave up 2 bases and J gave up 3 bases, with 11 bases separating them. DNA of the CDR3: TGTGCCAGCTCACCAGACCGCAGGGGCTACGAGCAGTACTTC. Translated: CASSPDRRGYEQYF.

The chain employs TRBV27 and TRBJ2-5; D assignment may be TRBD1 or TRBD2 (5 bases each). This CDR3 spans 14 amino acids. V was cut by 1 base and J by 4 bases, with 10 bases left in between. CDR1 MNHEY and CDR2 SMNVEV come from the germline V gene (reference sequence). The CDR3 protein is CASSLLGVRETQYF. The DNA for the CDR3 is TGTGCCAGCAGTTTATTGGGGGTACGAGAGACCCAGTACTTC.

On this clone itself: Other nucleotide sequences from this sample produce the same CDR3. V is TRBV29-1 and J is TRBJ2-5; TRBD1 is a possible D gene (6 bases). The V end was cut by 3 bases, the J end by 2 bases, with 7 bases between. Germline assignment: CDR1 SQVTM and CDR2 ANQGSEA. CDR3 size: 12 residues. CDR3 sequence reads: CSVETGQETQYF. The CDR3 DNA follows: TGCAGCGTTGAGACAGGACAAGAGACCCAGTACTTC.

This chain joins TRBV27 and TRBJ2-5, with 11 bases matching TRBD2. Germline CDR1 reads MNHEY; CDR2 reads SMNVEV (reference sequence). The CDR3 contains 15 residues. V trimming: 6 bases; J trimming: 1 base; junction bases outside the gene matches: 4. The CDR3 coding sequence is TGTGCCAGCAGCATAGCGGGAGGGCCCCAAGAGACCCAGTACTTC. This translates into CASSIAGGPQETQYF.

The CDR3 protein is CASREGRIQETQYF. The CDR3 nucleotides are TGTGCCAGCAGAGAGGGCCGAATTCAGGAGACCCAGTACTTC. This chain uses TRBV2 with TRBJ2-5; possible D gene TRBD2, 5 bases. Trimming removed 6 bases from V and 5 bases from J, with 16 bases in between. The CDR3 spans 14 residues. Germline assignment: CDR1 SNHLY and CDR2 FYNNEI.

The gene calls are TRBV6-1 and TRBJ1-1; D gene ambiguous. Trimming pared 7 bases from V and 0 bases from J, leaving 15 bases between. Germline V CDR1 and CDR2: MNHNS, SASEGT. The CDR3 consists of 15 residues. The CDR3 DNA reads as TGTGCCAGCAATGTGGCATGGGGAATGAACACTGAAGCTTTCTTT. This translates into CASNVAWGMNTEAFF.

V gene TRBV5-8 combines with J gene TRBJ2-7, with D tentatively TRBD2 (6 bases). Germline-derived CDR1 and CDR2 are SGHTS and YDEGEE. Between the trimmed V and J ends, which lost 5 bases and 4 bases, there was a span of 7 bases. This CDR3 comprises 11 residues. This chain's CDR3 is CASREGYEQYF. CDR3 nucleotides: TGTGCCAGCAGGGAGGGATACGAGCAGTACTTC.

The CDR3 DNA reads as TGTGCCTGGGGTAGCGGGAGATGGGCCCTTAATGAGCAGTTCTTC. Translating gives CAWGSGRWALNEQFF. The rearrangement uses TRBV30 and TRBJ2-1; 9 bases match TRBD2. Germline lookup yields CDR1 GTSNPN and CDR2 SVGIG (reference sequence). The CDR3 covers 15 residues. V dropped 5 bases and J dropped 7; count of bases not matched to a gene: 12.

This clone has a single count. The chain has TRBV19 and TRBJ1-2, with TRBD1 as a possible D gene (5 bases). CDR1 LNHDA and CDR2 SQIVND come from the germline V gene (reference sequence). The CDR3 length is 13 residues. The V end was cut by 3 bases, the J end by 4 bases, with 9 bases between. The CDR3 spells CASSMGPGYGYTF. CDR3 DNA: TGTGCCAGTAGTATGGGACCCGGCTATGGCTACACCTTC. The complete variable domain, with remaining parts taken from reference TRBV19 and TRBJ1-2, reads DGGITQSPKYLFRKEGQNVTLSCEQNLNHDAMYWYRQDPGQGLRLIYYSQIVNDFQKGDIAEGYSVSREKKESFPLTVTSAQKNPTAFYLCASSMGPGYGYTFGSGTRLTVV.

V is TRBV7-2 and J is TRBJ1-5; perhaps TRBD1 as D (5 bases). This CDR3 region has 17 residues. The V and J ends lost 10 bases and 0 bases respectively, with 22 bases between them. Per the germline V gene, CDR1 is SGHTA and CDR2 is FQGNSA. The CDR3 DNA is TGTGCCACCAATCCTGCCGGGACCCCTTATAGCAATCAGCCCCAGCATTTT. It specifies CATNPAGTPYSNQPQHF.

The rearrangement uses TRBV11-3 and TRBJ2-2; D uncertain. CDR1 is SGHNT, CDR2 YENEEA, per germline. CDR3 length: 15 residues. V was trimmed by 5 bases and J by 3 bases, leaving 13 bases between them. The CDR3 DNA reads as TGTGCCAGCAGCCCAGAGATCGGCTACACCGGGGAGCTGTTTTTT. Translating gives CASSPEIGYTGELFF. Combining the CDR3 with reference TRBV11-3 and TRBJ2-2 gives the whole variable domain EAGVVQSPRYKIIEKKQPVAFWCNPISGHNTLYWYLQNLGQGPELLIRYENEEAVDDSQLPKDRFSAERLKGVDSTLKIQPAELGDSAVYLCASSPEIGYTGELFFGEGSRLTVL.

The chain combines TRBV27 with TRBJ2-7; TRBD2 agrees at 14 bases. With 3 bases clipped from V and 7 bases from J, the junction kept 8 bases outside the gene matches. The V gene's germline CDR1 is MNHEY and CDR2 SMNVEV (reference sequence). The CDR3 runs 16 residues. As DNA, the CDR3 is TGTGCCAGCAGTTTCCGGACTAGCGGGAGGTTCGGGGAGCAGTACTTC. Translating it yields CASSFRTSGRFGEQYF.

The CDR3 here is CASSETGQGEGYTF. The CDR3 bases are TGTGCCAGCAGCGAAACGGGACAGGGAGAAGGCTACACCTTC. V usage is TRBV7-3 and J usage is TRBJ1-2, with 9 nucleotides matching TRBD1. The J segment lost 8 bases and the V segment lost 5 bases, leaving 9 bases of the junction unmatched. CDR3 size: 14 residues. Germline V gene sequence: CDR1 SGHTA, CDR2 FQGTGA.

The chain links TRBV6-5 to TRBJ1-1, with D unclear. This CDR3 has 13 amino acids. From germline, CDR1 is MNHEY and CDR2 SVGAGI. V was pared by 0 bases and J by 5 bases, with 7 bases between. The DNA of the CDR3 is TGTGCCAGCAGTTACTCCCCCGGGACTGAAGCTTTCTTT. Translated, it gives CASSYSPGTEAFF.

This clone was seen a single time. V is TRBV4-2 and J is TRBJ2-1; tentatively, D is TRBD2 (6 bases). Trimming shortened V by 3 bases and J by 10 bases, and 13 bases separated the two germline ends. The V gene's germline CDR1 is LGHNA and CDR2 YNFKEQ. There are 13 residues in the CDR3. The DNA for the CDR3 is TGTGCCAGCAGCCAGCATGGGGGAGGCGAGCAGTTCTTC. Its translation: CASSQHGGGEQFF.

As DNA, the CDR3 is TGTGCCAGCAGCTTATCTGCTAGCACAGATACGCAGTATTTT. This encodes CASSLSASTDTQYF. The rearrangement uses TRBV7-9 and TRBJ2-3; no firm D call. CDR3 length: 14 amino acids. Germline loops: CDR1 SEHNR, CDR2 FQNEAQ (reference sequence). The V and J ends lost 2 bases and 0 bases respectively, with 6 bases between them.

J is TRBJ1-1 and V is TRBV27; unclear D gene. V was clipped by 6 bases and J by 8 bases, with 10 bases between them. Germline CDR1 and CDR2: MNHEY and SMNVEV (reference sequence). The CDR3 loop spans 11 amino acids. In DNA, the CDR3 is TGTGCCAGCAGGCTAGGGAGAGAAGCTTTCTTT. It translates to CASRLGREAFF.

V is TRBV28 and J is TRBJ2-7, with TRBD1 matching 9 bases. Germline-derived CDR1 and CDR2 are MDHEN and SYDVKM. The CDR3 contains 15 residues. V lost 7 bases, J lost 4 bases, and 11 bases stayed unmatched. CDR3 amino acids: CASTNTGGTGYEQYF. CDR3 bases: TGTGCCAGCACCAACACCGGTGGGACAGGGTACGAGCAGTACTTC.

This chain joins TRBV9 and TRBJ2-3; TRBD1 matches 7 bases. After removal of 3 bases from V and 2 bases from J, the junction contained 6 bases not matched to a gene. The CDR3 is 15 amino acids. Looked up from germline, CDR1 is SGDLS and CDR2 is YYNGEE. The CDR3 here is CASSARQGTTDTQYF. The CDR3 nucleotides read TGTGCCAGCAGCGCCCGACAGGGCACCACAGATACGCAGTATTTT.

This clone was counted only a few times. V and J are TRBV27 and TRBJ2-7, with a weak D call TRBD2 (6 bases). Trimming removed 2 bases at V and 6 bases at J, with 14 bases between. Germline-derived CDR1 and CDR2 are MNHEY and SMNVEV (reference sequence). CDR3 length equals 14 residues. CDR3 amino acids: CASSLGGRASEQYF. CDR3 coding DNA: TGTGCCAGCAGTTTAGGAGGGAGAGCTAGCGAGCAGTACTTC.

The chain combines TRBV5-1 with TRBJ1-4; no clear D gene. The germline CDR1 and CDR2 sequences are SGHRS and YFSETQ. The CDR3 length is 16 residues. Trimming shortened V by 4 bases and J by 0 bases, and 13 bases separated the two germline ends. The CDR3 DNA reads TGCGCCAGCAGCCCTGATCTCAAATCAACTAATGAAAAACTGTTTTTT. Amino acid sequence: CASSPDLKSTNEKLFF.

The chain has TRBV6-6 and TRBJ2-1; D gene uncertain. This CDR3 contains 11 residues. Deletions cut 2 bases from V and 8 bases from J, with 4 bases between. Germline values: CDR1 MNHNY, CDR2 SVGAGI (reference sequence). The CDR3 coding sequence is TGTGCCAGCAGTTACAAAGATGAGCAGTTCTTC. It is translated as CASSYKDEQFF.

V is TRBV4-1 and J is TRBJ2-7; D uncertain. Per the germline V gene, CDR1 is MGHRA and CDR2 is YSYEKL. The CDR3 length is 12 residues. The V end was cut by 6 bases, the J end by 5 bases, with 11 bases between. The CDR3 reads CASSPQADEQYF. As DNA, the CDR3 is TGCGCCAGCAGTCCCCAGGCCGACGAGCAGTACTTC.

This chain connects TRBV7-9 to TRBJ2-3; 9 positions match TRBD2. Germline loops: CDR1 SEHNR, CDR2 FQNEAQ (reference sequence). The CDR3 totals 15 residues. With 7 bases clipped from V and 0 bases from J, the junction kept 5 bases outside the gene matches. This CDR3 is CASIGGLASTDTQYF. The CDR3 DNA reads TGTGCCAGCATCGGCGGACTAGCGAGCACAGATACGCAGTATTTT.

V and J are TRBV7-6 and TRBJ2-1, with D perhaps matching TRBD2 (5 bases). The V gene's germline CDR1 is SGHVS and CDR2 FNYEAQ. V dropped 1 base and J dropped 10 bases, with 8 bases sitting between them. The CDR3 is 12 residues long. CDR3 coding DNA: TGTGCCAGCAGCTTAGTTAGAGGGGAGCAGTTCTTC. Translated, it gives CASSLVRGEQFF.

This chain's CDR3 is CASSEAGQGGEQYF. CDR3 nucleotides: TGTGCCAGCAGTGAAGCGGGCCAAGGGGGCGAGCAGTACTTC. The rearrangement uses TRBV2 and TRBJ2-7; a possible D gene is TRBD1 (6 bases). V dropped 0 bases and J dropped 6 bases, with 12 bases sitting between them. The germline V gene has CDR1 SNHLY and CDR2 FYNNEI. CDR3 size: 14 residues. Full variable domain (outside the CDR3, taken from reference TRBV2 and TRBJ2-7): EPEVTQTPSHQVTQMGQEVILRCVPISNHLYFYWYRQILGQKVEFLVSFYNNEISEKSEIFDDQFSVERPDGSNFTLKIRSTKLEDSAMYFCASSEAGQGGEQYFGPGTRLTVT.

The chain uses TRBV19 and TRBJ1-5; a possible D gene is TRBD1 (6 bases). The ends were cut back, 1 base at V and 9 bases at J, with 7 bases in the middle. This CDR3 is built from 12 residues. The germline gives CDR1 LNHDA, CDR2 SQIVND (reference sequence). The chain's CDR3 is CASSIVRGPQHF. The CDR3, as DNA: TGTGCCAGTAGTATAGTCAGGGGGCCCCAGCATTTT.

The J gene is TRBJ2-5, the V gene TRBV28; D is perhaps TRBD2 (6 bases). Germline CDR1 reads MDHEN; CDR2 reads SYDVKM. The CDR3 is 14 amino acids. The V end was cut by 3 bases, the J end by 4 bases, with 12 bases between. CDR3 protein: CASSFAGGRETQYF. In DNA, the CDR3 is TGTGCCAGCAGTTTCGCTGGGGGGAGAGAGACCCAGTACTTC.

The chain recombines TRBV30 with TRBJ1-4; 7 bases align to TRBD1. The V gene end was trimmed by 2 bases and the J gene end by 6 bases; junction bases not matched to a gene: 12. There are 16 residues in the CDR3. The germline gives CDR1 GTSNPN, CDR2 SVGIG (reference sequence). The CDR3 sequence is CAWSIPTTGQHEKLFF. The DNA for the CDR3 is TGTGCCTGGAGTATTCCCACCACGGGACAGCATGAAAAACTGTTTTTT.

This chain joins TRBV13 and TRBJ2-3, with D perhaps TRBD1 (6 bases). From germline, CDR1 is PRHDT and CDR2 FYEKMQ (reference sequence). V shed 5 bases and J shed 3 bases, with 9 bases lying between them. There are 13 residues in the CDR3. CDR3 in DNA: TGTGCCAGCAGCGGACAGAGAACAGATACGCAGTATTTT. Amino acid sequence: CASSGQRTDTQYF.